This TCR beta chain derives from a study of beta chain features in type 1 diabetes. Study-level background: Sorted cells, approximately 110,000,000 in number, were examined across all samples.

Over 95% purity was reached by all sorted populations. TCRB transcripts that were expressed got sequenced, as all of the isolated RNA had been reverse transcribed. Assay: immunoSEQ multiplex PCR; the TCRdb copy retains only in-frame clones and omits some. The data contain under 550,000 clones, over 9.5% of them singletons. Study findings and constraints: Shortening of TCRB CDR3s, moderate but significant, appeared in all four CD4+ subsets of Type 1 diabetes patients.

In the case of this clone: The antigen is not known.

Trimming at V came to 0 bases and at J to 5 bases, leaving 5 bases not matched to a gene. The length of the CDR3 is 15 residues. Looked up from germline, CDR1 is SGDLS and CDR2 is YYNGEE. The chain employs TRBV9 and TRBJ2-1; 7 bases map to TRBD1. The sequenced sample was naive CD4+ T cells from blood. The origin of this receptor is a woman aged 18 to 35 in good health. CDR3 region: CASSVEGGRDNEQFF. The CDR3 region has the DNA TGTGCCAGCAGCGTAGAAGGGGGCCGAGACAATGAGCAGTTCTTC.